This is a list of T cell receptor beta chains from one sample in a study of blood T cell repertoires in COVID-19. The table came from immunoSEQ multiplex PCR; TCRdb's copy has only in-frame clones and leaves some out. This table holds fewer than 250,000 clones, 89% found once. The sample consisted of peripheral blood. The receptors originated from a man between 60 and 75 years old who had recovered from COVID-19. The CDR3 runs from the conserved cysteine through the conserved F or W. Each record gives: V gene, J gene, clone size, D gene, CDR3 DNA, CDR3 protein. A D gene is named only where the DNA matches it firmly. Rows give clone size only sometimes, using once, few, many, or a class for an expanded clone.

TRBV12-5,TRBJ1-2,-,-,TGTGCTAGTGGTGTGGAGGGGGTACGGTTTCCGGGCTACACCTTC,CASGVEGVRFPGYTF
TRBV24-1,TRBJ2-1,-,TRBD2,TGTGCCACCAGTGATTTAGGAGCGGGAGGCCTCATGAATGAGCAGTTCTTC,CATSDLGAGGLMNEQFF
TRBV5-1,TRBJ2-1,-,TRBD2,TGCGCCAGCAGCGCTACTAGCGGGAGGAGTAATGAGCAGTTCTTC,CASSATSGRSNEQFF
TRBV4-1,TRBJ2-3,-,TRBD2,TGCGCCAGCAGCGGAGCCACGGGACTAATAGGAGATACGCAGTATTTT,CASSGATGLIGDTQYF
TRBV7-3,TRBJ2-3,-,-,TGTGCCAGCAGCTTAAAGCGGTCAGCCACAGATACGCAGTATTTT,CASSLKRSATDTQYF
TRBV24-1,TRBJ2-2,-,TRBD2,TGTGCCACCAGTGACGACACTAGCGGGAGGGCCACCGGGGAGCTGTTTTTT,CATSDDTSGRATGELFF
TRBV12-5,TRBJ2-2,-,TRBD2,TGTGCTAGTGGTTTGGTGACTAGCGGGAGAAACACCGGGGAGCTGTTTTTT,CASGLVTSGRNTGELFF
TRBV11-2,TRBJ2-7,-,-,TGTGCCAGCAGCAATCCCCGCGAGCAGTACTTC,CASSNPREQYF
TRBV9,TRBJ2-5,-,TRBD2,TGTGCCAGCAGCCCCACCGGCGGGGGGGCGGAGACCCAGTACTTC,CASSPTGGGAETQYF
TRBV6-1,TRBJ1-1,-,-,TGTGCCAGCAGTGAACAGGGGAACACTGAAGCTTTCTTT,CASSEQGNTEAFF
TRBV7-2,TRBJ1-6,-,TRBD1,TGTGCCAGCAGCTTAGAGAGGGGGCGCGGTTCACCCCTCCACTTT,CASSLERGRGSPLHF
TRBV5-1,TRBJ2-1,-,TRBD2,TGCGCCAGCAGCTTGGGCTTGACTAGCGGGAACAATGAGCAGTTCTTC,CASSLGLTSGNNEQFF
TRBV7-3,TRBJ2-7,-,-,TGTGTCCCTATAACAGTGCTCTCCTACGAGCAGTACTTC,CVPITVLSYEQYF
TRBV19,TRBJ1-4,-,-,TGTGCCACCGGGGGGGCGTCTGGGATGAGGGGTGAAAAACTGTTTTTT,CATGGASGMRGEKLFF
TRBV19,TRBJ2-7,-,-,TGTGCCAGTAGTAGACAGTTACGAACCAGCGAGCAGTACTTC,CASSRQLRTSEQYF
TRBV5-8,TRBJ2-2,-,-,TGTGCCAGCACCCCCGCGTTGCGGACCGGGGAGCTGTTTTTT,CASTPALRTGELFF
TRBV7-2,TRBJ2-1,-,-,TGTGCCAGCAGCACCAGACTAGTTGAATTCACCTACAATGAGCAGTTCTTC,CASSTRLVEFTYNEQFF
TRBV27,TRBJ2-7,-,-,TGTGCCAGACGGCGCGGCAGCTCCTACGAGCAGTACTTC,CARRRGSSYEQYF
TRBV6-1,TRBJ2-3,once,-,TGTGCCAGCAGGCAGGCACAAACCACAGATACGCAGTATTTT,CASRQAQTTDTQYF
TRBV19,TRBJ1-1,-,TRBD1,TGTGCCAGTACCGCCGGGACAGGGGCAAACACTGAAGCTTTCTTT,CASTAGTGANTEAFF
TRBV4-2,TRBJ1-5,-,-,TGTGCCAGCAGCCAAGATGGGCAGGGGAATCAGCCCCAGCATTTT,CASSQDGQGNQPQHF
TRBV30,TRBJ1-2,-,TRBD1,TGTGCCTGGAGACCCGGACAGGGAGGTAACTATGGCTACACCTTC,CAWRPGQGGNYGYTF
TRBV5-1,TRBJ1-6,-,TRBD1,TGCGCCAGCAGCAGATCAACAGGGGACCCTTCACCCCTCCACTTT,CASSRSTGDPSPLHF
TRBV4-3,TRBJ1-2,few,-,TGCGCCAGCAGCCAACTGACAGGCCGCTATGGCTACACCTTC,CASSQLTGRYGYTF
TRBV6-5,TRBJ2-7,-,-,TGTGCCAGCAGAGCTCAAGGGGGTGCCTACGAGCAGTACTTC,CASRAQGGAYEQYF
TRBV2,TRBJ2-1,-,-,TGTGCCAGCAGTGTTTCAGGGTCGGAATTCTTC,CASSVSGSEFF
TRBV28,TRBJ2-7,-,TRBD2,TGTGCCAGCAAGCGAGCGGGATCCTACGAGCAGTACTTC,CASKRAGSYEQYF
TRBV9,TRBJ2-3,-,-,TGTGCCAGCAGCGCTCGGGGGATCTACACAGATACGCAGTATTTT,CASSARGIYTDTQYF
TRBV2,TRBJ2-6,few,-,TGTGCCAGCAGACAGGGCGCAGGGGCCAACGTCCTGACTTTC,CASRQGAGANVLTF
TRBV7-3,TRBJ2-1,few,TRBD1,TGTGCCAGCAGCGTCGACAGGGACAATGAGCAGTTCTTC,CASSVDRDNEQFF
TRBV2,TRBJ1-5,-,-,TGTGCCAGCCGTCCAGGACAGCCCAATCAGCCCCAGCATTTT,CASRPGQPNQPQHF
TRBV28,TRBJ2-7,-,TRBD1,TGTGCCAGCAGGACGGGACAGGGGGCCTACGAGCAGTACTTC,CASRTGQGAYEQYF
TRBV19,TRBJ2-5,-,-,TGTGCCAGTAGTGAGGGACTTGCGCCCCAAGAGACCCAGTACTTC,CASSEGLAPQETQYF
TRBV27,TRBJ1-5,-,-,TGTGCCAGCAAGGGGGACGGAATGTATAGCAATCAGCCCCAGCATTTT,CASKGDGMYSNQPQHF
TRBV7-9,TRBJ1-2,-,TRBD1,TGTGCCAGCAGCTCCGGGACAGGGAGGCACTATGGCTACACCTTC,CASSSGTGRHYGYTF
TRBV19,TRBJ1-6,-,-,TGTGCCAGTAGGATACGTAACTATAATTCACCCCTCCACTTT,CASRIRNYNSPLHF
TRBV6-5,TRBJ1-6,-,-,TGTGCCAGCAGAGGACAGTCCTATAATTCACCCCTCCACTTT,CASRGQSYNSPLHF
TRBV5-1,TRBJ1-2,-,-,TGCGCCAGCGCGACAGGACAGAACTATGGCTACACCTTC,CASATGQNYGYTF
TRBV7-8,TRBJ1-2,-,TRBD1,TGTGCCAGCAGCCACAACAGGGGGCTGGGCTATGGCTACACCTTC,CASSHNRGLGYGYTF
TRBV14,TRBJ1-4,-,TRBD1,TGTGCCAGCAGCCAAGATATTAGAGGGGGCAATGAAAAACTGTTTTTT,CASSQDIRGGNEKLFF
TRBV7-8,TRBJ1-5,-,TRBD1,TGTGCCAGCAGCGCGGACAGGGTTCAGCCCCAGCATTTT,CASSADRVQPQHF
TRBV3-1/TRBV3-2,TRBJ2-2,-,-,TGTGCCAGCAGCCAAGATGAGAGGGCATTTTACACCGGGGAGCTGTTTTTT,CASSQDERAFYTGELFF
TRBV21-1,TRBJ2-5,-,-,TGTGCCAGCAGCAACCGACAGAGCGAGACCCAGTACTTC,CASSNRQSETQYF
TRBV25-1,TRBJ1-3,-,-,TGTGCCAGCAGTGAATCGGGCTCTGGAAACACCATATATTTT,CASSESGSGNTIYF
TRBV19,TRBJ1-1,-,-,TGTGCCAGTAGTCAAAAGGCCCTTTGGGGGACAACGAACACTGAAGCTTTCTTT,CASSQKALWGTTNTEAFF
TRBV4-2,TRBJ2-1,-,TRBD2,TGTGCCAGCAGCCAAGGACTAGCGGGAGGGTTCGCGAATGAGCAGTTCTTC,CASSQGLAGGFANEQFF
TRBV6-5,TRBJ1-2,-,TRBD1,TGTGCCAGCAGTTACTCGACGGCAGGGGGCCCCTATGGCTACACCTTC,CASSYSTAGGPYGYTF
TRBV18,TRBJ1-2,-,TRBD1,TGTGCCAGCTCACCGTCCCGACAGGGACTCTATGGCTACACCTTC,CASSPSRQGLYGYTF
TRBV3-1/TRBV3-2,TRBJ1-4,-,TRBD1,TGTGCCAGCAGCCAACAGGGGGCTGAAAAACTGTTTTTT,CASSQQGAEKLFF
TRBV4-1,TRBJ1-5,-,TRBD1,TGCGCCAGCAGCCAAAGTGACAGGGGTTTTGAGCCCCAGCATTTT,CASSQSDRGFEPQHF
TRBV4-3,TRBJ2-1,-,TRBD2,TGCGCCAGCAGCCAAGATCAATGGCGGGAGAAAGATAATGAGCAGTTCTTC,CASSQDQWREKDNEQFF
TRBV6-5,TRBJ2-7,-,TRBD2,TGTGCCAGCAGCAAGACTAGCGGGAGCTACGAGCAGTACTTC,CASSKTSGSYEQYF
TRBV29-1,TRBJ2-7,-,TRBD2,TGCAGCGCCTTAGCGGGGGGTCCCTACGAGCAGTACTTC,CSALAGGPYEQYF
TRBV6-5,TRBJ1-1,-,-,TGTGCCAGCAGGGCGGGTAGAGGGACTGAAGCTTTCTTT,CASRAGRGTEAFF
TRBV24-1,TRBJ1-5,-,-,TGTGCCACCAGTGAAGGGAGCCAAGTTCTTCCCCAGCATTTT,CATSEGSQVLPQHF